Described below is a single TCR beta chain sequence and its context. Germline V gene data show CDR1 as SGDLS and CDR2 as YYNGEE. CDR3 length: 16 amino acids. Trimming stripped 3 bases from V and 3 bases from J, with 18 bases between. Here immunoSEQ multiplex PCR was the method, and the copy in TCRdb shows in-frame clones only, minus some. The sample consists of some 170,000 clones, around 89% of them appearing once. This sample stems from a study of T cell responses to AZD1222 COVID-19 vaccine. The sample was peripheral blood, taken 28 days after the second dose of the MenACWY control vaccine. V usage is TRBV9 and J usage is TRBJ1-1; tentatively, D is TRBD1 (6 bases). The clonotype was recovered from an adult who received the MenACWY meningococcal vaccine as a control. In DNA form, the CDR3 reads TGTGCCAGCAGCGACCGGGGACACCCGGGGGACACTGAAGCTTTCTTT. It specifies CASSDRGHPGDTEAFF.